The clone carrying this T cell receptor (beta chain) was found many times. The antigen is not known. RNA transcripts yielded amplified TCR beta CDR3 regions. The HTBI set primed first-round TCR CDR3 RT-PCR. Via MiXCR, TCRdb re-called the multiplex PCR reads, giving one row per CDR3 protein. Altogether some 580,000 distinct CDR3 sequences are present, 16% being singletons, with the ten largest covering roughly 3%. The data are from a study of T cells in Graves' hyperthyroidism and ophthalmopathy. Study observations and caveats: Blood also contained most expanded thyroid clonotypes above 0.001.

This CDR3 comprises 14 residues. The V gene's germline CDR1 is SGHTA and CDR2 FQGTGA. V dropped 8 bases and J dropped 8; count of bases not matched to a gene: 12. This chain connects TRBV7-3 to TRBJ2-3; TRBD1 agrees at 8 bases. Sequenced material: blood. This receptor was identified in a woman in her thirties or forties with Graves' ophthalmopathy. The CDR3 region is CASSERTGSTTQYF. The CDR3 DNA reads as TGTGCCAGCTCGGAGCGGACAGGGAGTACTACGCAGTATTTT.